Detailed here is one T cell receptor (beta chain). These data are taken from a study of cytomegalovirus exposure and HLA in healthy donors. Background on the study: Counted in an early data release were about 80 million unique TCRs from HLA-typed donors.

The study ran its PCR with 60 Vbeta and 13 Jbeta primers. Produced via immunoSEQ multiplex PCR; TCRdb's table is partial and in-frame only. The sample yields around 150,000 clones, about 79% seen once. There are 12 residues in the CDR3. The junction had 3 bases not matched to a gene; V was cut back by 8 bases and J by 3 bases. Germline assignment: CDR1 LNHDA and CDR2 SQIVND (reference sequence). The sample was PBMCs. The TCR was taken from a woman in her fifties or sixties in good health and CMV-seropositive. The chain carries TRBV19 and TRBJ1-1, with TRBD1 matching 7 bases. The DNA for the CDR3 is TGTGCCAGTTCGGACAGGTACACTGAAGCTTTCTTT. The encoded protein is CASSDRYTEAFF.